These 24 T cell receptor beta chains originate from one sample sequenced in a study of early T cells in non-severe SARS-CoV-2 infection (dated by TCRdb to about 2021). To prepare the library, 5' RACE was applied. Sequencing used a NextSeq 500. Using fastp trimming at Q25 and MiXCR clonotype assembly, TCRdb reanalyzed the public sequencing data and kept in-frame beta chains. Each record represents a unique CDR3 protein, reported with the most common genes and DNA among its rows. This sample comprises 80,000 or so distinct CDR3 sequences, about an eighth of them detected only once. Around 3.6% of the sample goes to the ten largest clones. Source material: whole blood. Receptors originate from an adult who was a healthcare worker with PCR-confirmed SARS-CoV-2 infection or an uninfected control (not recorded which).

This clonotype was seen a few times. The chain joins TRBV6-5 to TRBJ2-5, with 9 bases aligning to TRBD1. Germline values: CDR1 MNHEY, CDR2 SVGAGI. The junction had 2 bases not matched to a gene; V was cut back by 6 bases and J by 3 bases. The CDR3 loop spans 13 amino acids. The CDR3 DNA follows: TGTGCCAGCAGGGGACAGGGAGAAGAGACCCAGTACTTC. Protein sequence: CASRGQGEETQYF.

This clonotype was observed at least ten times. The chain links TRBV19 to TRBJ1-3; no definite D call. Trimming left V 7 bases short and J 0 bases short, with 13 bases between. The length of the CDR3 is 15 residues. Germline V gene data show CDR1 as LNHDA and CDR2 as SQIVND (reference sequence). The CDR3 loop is CASTPGGGSGNTIYF. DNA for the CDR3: TGTGCCAGTACCCCCGGCGGAGGCTCTGGAAACACCATATATTTT. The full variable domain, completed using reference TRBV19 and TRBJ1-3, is DGGITQSPKYLFRKEGQNVTLSCEQNLNHDAMYWYRQDPGQGLRLIYYSQIVNDFQKGDIAEGYSVSREKKESFPLTVTSAQKNPTAFYLCASTPGGGSGNTIYFGEGSWLTVV.

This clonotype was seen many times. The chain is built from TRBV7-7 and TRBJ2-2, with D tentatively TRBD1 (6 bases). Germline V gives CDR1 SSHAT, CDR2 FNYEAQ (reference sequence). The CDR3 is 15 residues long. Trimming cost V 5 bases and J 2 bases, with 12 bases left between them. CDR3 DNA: TGTGCCAGCAGCCCGAGGGGGTTCAACACCGGGGAGCTGTTTTTT. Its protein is CASSPRGFNTGELFF.

The CDR3: CSGGTGVNTGELFF. The CDR3 nucleotides read TGCAGCGGTGGGACAGGGGTGAACACCGGGGAGCTGTTTTTT. This sequence joins TRBV29-1 and TRBJ2-2, with 10 positions matching TRBD1. This CDR3 is built from 14 residues. Germline V gene data show CDR1 as SQVTM and CDR2 as ANQGSEA. J gave up 1 base and V 7 bases, and 3 bases lay outside the gene matches.

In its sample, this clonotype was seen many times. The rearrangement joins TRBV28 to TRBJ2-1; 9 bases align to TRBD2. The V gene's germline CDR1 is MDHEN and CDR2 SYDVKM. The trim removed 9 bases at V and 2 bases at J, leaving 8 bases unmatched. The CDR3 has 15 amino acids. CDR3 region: CASLYSGRAYNEQFF. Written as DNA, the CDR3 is TGTGCCAGTCTCTATAGCGGGAGAGCCTACAATGAGCAGTTCTTC.

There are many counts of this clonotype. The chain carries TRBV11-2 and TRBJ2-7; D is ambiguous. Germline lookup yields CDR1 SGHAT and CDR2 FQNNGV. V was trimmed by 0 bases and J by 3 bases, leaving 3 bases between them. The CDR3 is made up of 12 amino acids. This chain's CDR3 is CASSLDSYEQYF. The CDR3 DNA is TGTGCCAGCAGCTTAGATAGCTACGAGCAGTACTTC.

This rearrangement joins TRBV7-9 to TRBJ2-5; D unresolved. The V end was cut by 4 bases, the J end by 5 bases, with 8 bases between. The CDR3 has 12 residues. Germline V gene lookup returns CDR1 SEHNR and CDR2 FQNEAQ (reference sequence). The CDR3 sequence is CASSSREETQYF. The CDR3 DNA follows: TGTGCCAGCAGCTCCCGTGAGGAGACCCAGTACTTC.

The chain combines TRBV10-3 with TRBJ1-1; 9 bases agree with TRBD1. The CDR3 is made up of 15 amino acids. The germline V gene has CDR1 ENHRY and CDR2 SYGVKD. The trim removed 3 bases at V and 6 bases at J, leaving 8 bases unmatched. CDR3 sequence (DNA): TGTGCCATCAGTGAAACAGGGGGCGAGCGAGCTGAAGCTTTCTTT. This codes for CAISETGGERAEAFF.

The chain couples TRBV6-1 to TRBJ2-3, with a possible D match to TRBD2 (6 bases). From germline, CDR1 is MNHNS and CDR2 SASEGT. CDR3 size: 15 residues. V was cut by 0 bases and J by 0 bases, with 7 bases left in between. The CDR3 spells CASSEASGSTDTQYF. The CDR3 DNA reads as TGTGCCAGCAGTGAAGCGAGCGGGAGCACAGATACGCAGTATTTT.

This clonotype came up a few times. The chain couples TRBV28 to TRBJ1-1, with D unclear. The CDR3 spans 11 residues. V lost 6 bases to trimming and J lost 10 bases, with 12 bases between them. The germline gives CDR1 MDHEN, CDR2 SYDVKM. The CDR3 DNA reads TGTGCCAGCAGCTCAACGAAGAGAGCTTTCTTT. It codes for CASSSTKRAFF.

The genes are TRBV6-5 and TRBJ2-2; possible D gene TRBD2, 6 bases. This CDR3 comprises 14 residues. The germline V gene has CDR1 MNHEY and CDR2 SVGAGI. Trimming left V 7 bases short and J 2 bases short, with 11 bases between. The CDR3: CASIQAGNTGELFF. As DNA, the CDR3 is TGTGCCAGCATCCAAGCGGGTAACACCGGGGAGCTGTTTTTT.

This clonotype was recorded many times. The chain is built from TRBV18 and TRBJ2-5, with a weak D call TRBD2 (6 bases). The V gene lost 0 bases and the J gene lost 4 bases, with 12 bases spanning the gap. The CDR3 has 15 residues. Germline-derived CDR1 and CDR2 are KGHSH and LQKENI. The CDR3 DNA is TGTGCCAGCTCACCACCTGGACTAAGGGTAGAGACCCAGTACTTC. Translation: CASSPPGLRVETQYF.

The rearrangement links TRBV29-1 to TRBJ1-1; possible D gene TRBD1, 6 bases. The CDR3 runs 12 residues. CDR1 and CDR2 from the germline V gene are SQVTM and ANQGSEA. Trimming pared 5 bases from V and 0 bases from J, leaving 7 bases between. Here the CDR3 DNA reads TGCAGCGTTCCAGGGGTGAACACTGAAGCTTTCTTT. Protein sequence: CSVPGVNTEAFF.

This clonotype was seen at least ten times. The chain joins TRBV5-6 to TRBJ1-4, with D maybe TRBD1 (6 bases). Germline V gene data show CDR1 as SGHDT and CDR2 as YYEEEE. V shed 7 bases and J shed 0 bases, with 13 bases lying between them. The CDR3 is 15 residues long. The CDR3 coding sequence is TGTGCCAGCTACAGGGTTACAGCAACTAATGAAAAACTGTTTTTT. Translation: CASYRVTATNEKLFF.

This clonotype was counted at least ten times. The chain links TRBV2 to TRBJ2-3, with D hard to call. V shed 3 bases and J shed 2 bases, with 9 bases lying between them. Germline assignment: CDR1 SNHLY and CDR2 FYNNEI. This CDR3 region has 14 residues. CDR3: CASSEPLYTDTQYF. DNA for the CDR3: TGTGCCAGCAGTGAGCCCCTTTACACAGATACGCAGTATTTT. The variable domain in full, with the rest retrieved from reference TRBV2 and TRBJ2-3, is EPEVTQTPSHQVTQMGQEVILRCVPISNHLYFYWYRQILGQKVEFLVSFYNNEISEKSEIFDDQFSVERPDGSNFTLKIRSTKLEDSAMYFCASSEPLYTDTQYFGPGTRLTVL.

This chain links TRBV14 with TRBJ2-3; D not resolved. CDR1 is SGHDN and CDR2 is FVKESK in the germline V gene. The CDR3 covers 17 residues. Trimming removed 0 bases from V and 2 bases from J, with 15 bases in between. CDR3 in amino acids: CASSQDGRAVFTDTQYF. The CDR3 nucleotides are TGTGCCAGCAGCCAAGATGGAAGGGCAGTGTTCACAGATACGCAGTATTTT. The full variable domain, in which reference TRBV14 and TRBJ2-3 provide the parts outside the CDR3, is EAGVTQFPSHSVIEKGQTVTLRCDPISGHDNLYWYRRVMGKEIKFLLHFVKESKQDESGMPNNRFLAERTGGTYSTLKVQPAELEDSGVYFCASSQDGRAVFTDTQYFGPGTRLTVL.

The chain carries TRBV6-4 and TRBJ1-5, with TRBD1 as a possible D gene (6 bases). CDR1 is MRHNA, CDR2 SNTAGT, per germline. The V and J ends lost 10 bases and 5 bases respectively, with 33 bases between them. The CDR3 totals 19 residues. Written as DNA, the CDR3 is TGTGCCACCCCTAAAACCCCTGGGGGGGCGCCGCCTGGGGATCAGCCCCAGCATTTT. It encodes CATPKTPGGAPPGDQPQHF.

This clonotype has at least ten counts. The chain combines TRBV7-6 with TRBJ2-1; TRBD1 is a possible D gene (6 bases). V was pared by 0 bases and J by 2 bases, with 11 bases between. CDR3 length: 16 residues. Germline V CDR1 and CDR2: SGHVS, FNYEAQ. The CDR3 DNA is TGTGCCAGCAGCTTAGCAAGGACAGAAGCCTACAATGAGCAGTTCTTC. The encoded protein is CASSLARTEAYNEQFF.

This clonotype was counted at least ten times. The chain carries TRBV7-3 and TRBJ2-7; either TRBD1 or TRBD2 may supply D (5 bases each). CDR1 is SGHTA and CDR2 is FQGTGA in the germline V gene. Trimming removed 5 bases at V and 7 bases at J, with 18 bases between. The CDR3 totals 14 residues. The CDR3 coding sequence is TGTGCCAGCAGCCTGGGACCCGGAGAGGGGGAGCAGTACTTC. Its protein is CASSLGPGEGEQYF. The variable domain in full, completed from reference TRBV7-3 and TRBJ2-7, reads GAGVSQTPSNKVTEKGKYVELRCDPISGHTALYWYRQSLGQGPEFLIYFQGTGAADDSGLPNDRFFAVRPEGSVSTLKIQRTERGDSAVYLCASSLGPGEGEQYFGPGTRLTVT.

The CDR3 region is CASSQGTSGTTYEQYF. The CDR3 region has the DNA TGTGCCAGCAGCCAAGGAACTAGCGGGACAACCTACGAGCAGTACTTC. The rearrangement links TRBV4-2 to TRBJ2-7, with TRBD2 matching 10 bases. The CDR3 has 16 amino acids. Germline trimming cut 1 base from V and 2 bases from J; bases unmatched to any gene: 5. The V gene's germline CDR1 is LGHNA and CDR2 YNFKEQ.

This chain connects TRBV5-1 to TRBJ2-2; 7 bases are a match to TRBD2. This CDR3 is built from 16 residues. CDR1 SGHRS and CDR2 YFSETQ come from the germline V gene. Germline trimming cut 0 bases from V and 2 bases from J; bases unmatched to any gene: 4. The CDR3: CASSLVLAVNTGELFF. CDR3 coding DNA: TGCGCCAGCAGCTTGGTTCTAGCGGTTAACACCGGGGAGCTGTTTTTT.

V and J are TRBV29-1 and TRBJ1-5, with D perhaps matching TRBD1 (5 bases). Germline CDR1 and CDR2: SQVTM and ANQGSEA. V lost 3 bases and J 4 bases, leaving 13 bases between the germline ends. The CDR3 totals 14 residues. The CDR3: CSVDRGKPNQPQHF. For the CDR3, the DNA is TGCAGCGTTGATCGGGGCAAACCGAATCAGCCCCAGCATTTT.

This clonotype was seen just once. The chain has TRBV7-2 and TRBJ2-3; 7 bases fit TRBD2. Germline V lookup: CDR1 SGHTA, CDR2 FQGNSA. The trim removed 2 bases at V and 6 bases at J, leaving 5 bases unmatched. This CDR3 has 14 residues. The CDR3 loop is CASSLRAGVDTQYF. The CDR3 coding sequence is TGTGCCAGCAGCTTAAGGGCGGGAGTGGATACGCAGTATTTT.

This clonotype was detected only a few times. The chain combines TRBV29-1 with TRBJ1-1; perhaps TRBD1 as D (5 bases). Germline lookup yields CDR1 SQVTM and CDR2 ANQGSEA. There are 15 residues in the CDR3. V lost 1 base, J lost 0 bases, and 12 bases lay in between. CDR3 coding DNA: TGCAGCGTTGAAGGGGACGGTAACATGAACACTGAAGCTTTCTTT. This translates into CSVEGDGNMNTEAFF.